Listed below are T cell receptor beta chains from one sample, sequenced in a study of OX40 agonist ivuxolimab in advanced cancers. TCRdb keeps only in-frame clones here, not all; method: immunoSEQ multiplex PCR. The sample yields approximately 66,000 clones, more than 80% seen once. Sequenced here: CD4+ or CD8+ T cells sorted from blood, sampled in a trial of the OX40 agonist ivuxolimab. Every receptor here comes from an adult with an advanced solid tumor such as melanoma, head and neck, liver or kidney cancer. CDR3s include the opening cysteine and the closing phenylalanine or tryptophan. D genes are given only for firm matches. Size is omitted from some rows. Given values are once, few, many or a class for expanded clones.

d_gene: NA; v_gene: TRBV27; abundance: NA; j_gene: TRBJ2-7; CDR3nt: TGTGCCAGCAGTTACAGGGATTCCTACGAGCAGTACTTC; CDR3aa: CASSYRDSYEQYF
d_gene: TRBD1; v_gene: TRBV15; abundance: NA; j_gene: TRBJ1-2; CDR3nt: TGTGCCACCAGCAGAGATGACGGGACAGGGGGCAATGGCTACACCTTC; CDR3aa: CATSRDDGTGGNGYTF
d_gene: NA; v_gene: TRBV19; abundance: NA; j_gene: TRBJ2-1; CDR3nt: TGTGCCAGTAGTCCCACCGCTACCGTTTACAATGAGCAGTTCTTC; CDR3aa: CASSPTATVYNEQFF
d_gene: TRBD1; v_gene: TRBV6-5; abundance: NA; j_gene: TRBJ2-7; CDR3nt: TGTGCCAGCAGTTTGGGACAGACCTACGAGCAGTACTTC; CDR3aa: CASSLGQTYEQYF
d_gene: NA; v_gene: TRBV11-3; abundance: NA; j_gene: TRBJ2-2; CDR3nt: TGTGCCAGCACCGGGGAGGCTATGAACACCGGGGAGCTGTTTTTT; CDR3aa: CASTGEAMNTGELFF
d_gene: NA; v_gene: TRBV1; abundance: NA; j_gene: TRBJ2-5; CDR3nt: TGCACCAGCAGCCAAGATTCTAGGCAAGAGACCCAGTACTTC; CDR3aa: CTSSQDSRQETQYF
d_gene: NA; v_gene: TRBV19; abundance: NA; j_gene: TRBJ1-5; CDR3nt: TGTGCCAGTAGCGACCTCGAGACAGGATTTGATCAGCCCCAGCATTTT; CDR3aa: CASSDLETGFDQPQHF
d_gene: NA; v_gene: TRBV9; abundance: NA; j_gene: TRBJ2-3; CDR3nt: TGTGCCAGCAGCGTAGACCCTGGACTCGCGGGACTCACAGATACGCAGTATTTT; CDR3aa: CASSVDPGLAGLTDTQYF
d_gene: NA; v_gene: TRBV30; abundance: NA; j_gene: TRBJ2-1; CDR3nt: TGTGCCTGGACCTCGAGCCAGAACTTCTACAATGAGCAGTTCTTC; CDR3aa: CAWTSSQNFYNEQFF
d_gene: NA; v_gene: TRBV2; abundance: NA; j_gene: TRBJ1-3; CDR3nt: TGTGCCAGCAGTGAAGCCTTCGAGAGGGGCTCTGGAAACACCATATATTTT; CDR3aa: CASSEAFERGSGNTIYF
d_gene: NA; v_gene: TRBV7-2; abundance: NA; j_gene: TRBJ1-4; CDR3nt: TGTGCCAGCAGCTTAGGATTTAGGACTAACAATGAAAAACTGTTTTTT; CDR3aa: CASSLGFRTNNEKLFF
d_gene: NA; v_gene: TRBV6-5; abundance: NA; j_gene: TRBJ1-2; CDR3nt: TGTGCCAGCAGTGAATTTAAAGGCTACACCTTC; CDR3aa: CASSEFKGYTF
d_gene: NA; v_gene: TRBV5-4; abundance: NA; j_gene: TRBJ1-1; CDR3nt: TGTGCCAGCAGCTTGGCAGACACTGAAGCTTTCTTT; CDR3aa: CASSLADTEAFF
d_gene: TRBD2; v_gene: TRBV10-3; abundance: NA; j_gene: TRBJ2-5; CDR3nt: TGTGCCATCAGTGAGTCGGGACTAGCGGTGGAAACCCAGTACTTC; CDR3aa: CAISESGLAVETQYF
d_gene: TRBD1; v_gene: TRBV6-1; abundance: NA; j_gene: TRBJ2-7; CDR3nt: TGTGCCAGCAGTCGTGACAGGGATTACGAGCAGTACTTC; CDR3aa: CASSRDRDYEQYF
d_gene: TRBD1; v_gene: TRBV5-5; abundance: NA; j_gene: TRBJ1-2; CDR3nt: TGTGCCAGCAGCTTGAGGACCGGGACAGGGACGGATATTGATGGCTACACCTTC; CDR3aa: CASSLRTGTGTDIDGYTF
d_gene: NA; v_gene: TRBV11-2; abundance: NA; j_gene: TRBJ2-7; CDR3nt: TGTGCCACCTCCAGAAGGGGCCCTACCTACGAGCAGTACTTC; CDR3aa: CATSRRGPTYEQYF
d_gene: TRBD1; v_gene: TRBV7-9; abundance: once; j_gene: TRBJ1-1; CDR3nt: TGTGCCAGCAGCTTAGTGGGCAGGGGGCGGTGGACTGAAGCTTTCTTT; CDR3aa: CASSLVGRGRWTEAFF
d_gene: NA; v_gene: TRBV19; abundance: NA; j_gene: TRBJ1-5; CDR3nt: TGTGCCAGTAGTATAGACATCCATAGCAATCAGCCCCAGCATTTT; CDR3aa: CASSIDIHSNQPQHF
d_gene: TRBD1; v_gene: TRBV7-9; abundance: NA; j_gene: TRBJ2-7; CDR3nt: TGTGCCAGCAGCGAGGACAGGATACAGGAGCAGTACTTC; CDR3aa: CASSEDRIQEQYF
d_gene: TRBD1; v_gene: TRBV4-1; abundance: NA; j_gene: TRBJ2-7; CDR3nt: TGCGCCAGCAGCCAGATGCCAGGGGGCCTGATAGAGCAGTACTTC; CDR3aa: CASSQMPGGLIEQYF
d_gene: TRBD2; v_gene: TRBV2; abundance: NA; j_gene: TRBJ2-5; CDR3nt: TGTGCCAGCAGTAGCGGGAGGGCCGAAGAGACCCAGTACTTC; CDR3aa: CASSSGRAEETQYF
d_gene: NA; v_gene: TRBV9; abundance: NA; j_gene: TRBJ1-1; CDR3nt: TGTGCCAGCAGCGTAGCGGGGCACACTGAAGCTTTCTTT; CDR3aa: CASSVAGHTEAFF
d_gene: NA; v_gene: TRBV27; abundance: NA; j_gene: TRBJ2-7; CDR3nt: TGTGCCAGCAGTCAAAGCTCCTACGAGCAGTACTTC; CDR3aa: CASSQSSYEQYF
d_gene: NA; v_gene: TRBV6-5; abundance: NA; j_gene: TRBJ1-3; CDR3nt: TGTGCCAGCAGTTACGGGGGAGGAAACACCATATATTTT; CDR3aa: CASSYGGGNTIYF
d_gene: TRBD1; v_gene: TRBV29-1; abundance: NA; j_gene: TRBJ1-1; CDR3nt: TGCAGCCACTCAGGGACAGGGTTAGAAGCTTTCTTT; CDR3aa: CSHSGTGLEAFF
d_gene: NA; v_gene: TRBV7-3; abundance: NA; j_gene: TRBJ1-2; CDR3nt: TGTGCCAGCAGCTTATCGGTGGGACGGTCGAACTATGGCTACACCTTC; CDR3aa: CASSLSVGRSNYGYTF
d_gene: TRBD2; v_gene: TRBV7-6; abundance: NA; j_gene: TRBJ2-7; CDR3nt: TGTGCCAGCAGCAATCGCGAGCGGGGAGAATACGAGCAGTACTTC; CDR3aa: CASSNRERGEYEQYF
d_gene: NA; v_gene: TRBV2; abundance: NA; j_gene: TRBJ1-5; CDR3nt: TGTGCCAGCAGTTTTACTTATCAGCCCCAGCATTTT; CDR3aa: CASSFTYQPQHF
d_gene: TRBD2; v_gene: TRBV5-4; abundance: NA; j_gene: TRBJ2-1; CDR3nt: TGTGCCAGCAGCTCCTCAGGACTAGCGGGATACAATGAGCAGTTCTTC; CDR3aa: CASSSSGLAGYNEQFF
d_gene: NA; v_gene: TRBV27; abundance: NA; j_gene: TRBJ1-1; CDR3nt: TGTGCCAGCAGTTTTCAGGGAGGAACTGAAGCTTTCTTT; CDR3aa: CASSFQGGTEAFF
d_gene: NA; v_gene: TRBV18; abundance: NA; j_gene: TRBJ1-1; CDR3nt: TGTGCCAGCTCATCAAATTATCCGTTTACTGAAGCTTTCTTT; CDR3aa: CASSSNYPFTEAFF